This T cell receptor beta chain was captured by sequencing in a study of T cell repertoires in cytomegalovirus infection (dated 2019 in TCRdb). Concerning the study at large: Peptide stimulations targeted recently identified HLA-C-restricted CMV epitopes, whose presentation resists viral immunomodulation, together with well-studied HLA-B-restricted epitopes. Because public TCR beta signatures pointed to carriage of CMV infection together with the matching HLA type, the HLA type of each donor mattered for the analysis.

The treatment or condition tag for this specimen amounts to: in vitro stimulation with specific CMV peptide epitopes to enrich CMV-specific T cells. Comments on this clonotype: Its antigen is not yet known. Base-call qualities are not available, and no considerably larger clone is one nucleotide away.

Sequencing instrument: Illumina HiSeq 1500. The public reads were reanalyzed by TCRdb: fastp trimming at Q25, MiXCR alignment, in-frame beta chains only. Rows merge per CDR3 protein into single entries with the most common DNA and genes. Recorded for this sample are about 830,000 distinct CDR3 sequences; 32% of them occurred a single time. The ten most abundant clones make up approximately 13% of the sample. The junction carries 11 bases between V and J, which are trimmed by 7 bases and 4 bases respectively. The CDR3 covers 14 residues, taking in both the cysteine and the phenylalanine. The retained sequence is limited to the CDR3, 42 bases, with the frame set at the first base. CDR1 MNHEY and CDR2 SMNVEV were looked up in the germline V gene (reference sequence). The study at large found these results: In both this cohort and an independent cohort of approximately 350 donors, the cumulative frequency of public TCR beta family members distinguished carriers of CMV infection plus the relevant HLA type. The ex vivo response was dominated by HLA-C-restricted CMV-specific TCR beta clonotypes, which also provided the single most frequent clonotype in two of eight donors.

This sequence uses TRBV27 and TRBJ1-6; too little of a D gene remains to name it. This receptor was identified in a human donor in good health (CMV status not recorded). Some clones in this sample may be carry-over from other donors' samples. Specimen: cultured CD8+ T cells from PBMCs, collected from culture after CMV antigen stimulation. CDR3 sequence: CASMPQDYNSPLHF. The nucleotide sequence is given as TGTGCCAGCATGCCGCAGGATTATAATTCACCCCTCCACTTT.